This record covers a single TCR beta chain. What it recognizes is unknown. In TCRdb, the 5' RACE reads were re-called with MiXCR into one record per CDR3 protein. The sample lists 350,000 to 450,000 distinct CDR3 sequences; 20% were seen once. Germline V gene lookup returns CDR1 LNHNV and CDR2 YYDKDF (reference sequence). Deletions cut 1 base from V and 0 bases from J, with 13 bases between. This CDR3 is 17 amino acids long. The data are from a study of T-cell memory formation after mild COVID-19. Overall study: Largely, TCR clusters stayed within a single donor. Points from the study as a whole: The SARS-CoV-2 specificity of second-wave clones reaching peak at day 37 remained unverified.

The chain combines TRBV15 with TRBJ1-3; weak D call: TRBD1 (5 bases). Sequences were obtained from PBMCs or a T cell subset sorted from them (not recorded which). The sequence was collected from an adult woman who had mild COVID-19 (a few samples of this study predate the infection). Cell type and time point are not known. In DNA form, the CDR3 reads TGTGCCACCAGCAGAGGGGTGGGGCCGAGCTCTGGAAACACCATATATTTT. Amino acids: CATSRGVGPSSGNTIYF. The entire variable domain, with the rest obtained from reference TRBV15 and TRBJ1-3, is as follows: DAMVIQNPRYQVTQFGKPVTLSCSQTLNHNVMYWYQQKSSQAPKLLFHYYDKDFNNEADTPDNFQSRRPNTSFCFLDIRSPGLGDTAMYLCATSRGVGPSSGNTIYFGEGSWLTVV.